The entry that follows covers one T cell receptor (beta chain) sequence. The target antigen is unknown. This entry comes from a study of blood T cells in healthy people across ages. Background on the study: Every two T cells gave about one barcoded beta molecule via template switching.

The CDR3 totals 16 residues. The germline V gene encodes CDR1 SQVTM and CDR2 ANQGSEA. Losses at the gene ends were 8 bases for V and 5 bases for J; bases not matched to a gene: 13. Together with a sample-barcoded 5' primer, a J-beta primer mix was included in a second PCR lasting roughly 6 to 12 cycles. Via MiXCR, TCRdb re-called the 5' RACE reads, giving one row per CDR3 protein. The sample holds around 1,900,000 distinct CDR3 sequences, about two fifths seen once. Study-wide findings and caveats: PBMCs that were unsorted prevented a conclusive naive versus antigen-experienced comparison.

Sequenced: blood. The rearrangement joins TRBV29-1 to TRBJ2-5; 14 positions agree with TRBD2. The sequence came from a human donor in good health. Here the CDR3 DNA reads TGCAGCTTTCGGGGGACTAGCGGGAGACCTGGGGAGACCCAGTACTTC. Residues: CSFRGTSGRPGETQYF.